This T cell receptor (beta chain) was sequenced for a study of OX40 agonist ivuxolimab in advanced cancers. This table comes from immunoSEQ multiplex PCR, and its TCRdb copy is limited to in-frame clones, with some not included. The data contain about 13,000 clones, 84% of them singletons. Per the germline V gene, CDR1 is SEHNR and CDR2 is FQNEAQ (reference sequence). The ends were cut back, 9 bases at V and 4 bases at J, with 6 bases in the middle. CDR3 length: 11 amino acids. Points on this clone: A clone one base away is much larger, so this may be a read error. In the same sample, other DNA sequences code for this CDR3.

Sequenced material: CD4+ or CD8+ T cells sorted from blood, taken in a trial of the OX40 agonist ivuxolimab. The V gene is TRBV7-9, the J gene TRBJ2-2; D is undetermined. This receptor was identified in an adult with an advanced solid tumor such as melanoma, head and neck, liver or kidney cancer. The CDR3 coding sequence is TGTGCCAGTGATCTCACCGGGGAGCTGTTTTTT. Its protein is CASDLTGELFF.